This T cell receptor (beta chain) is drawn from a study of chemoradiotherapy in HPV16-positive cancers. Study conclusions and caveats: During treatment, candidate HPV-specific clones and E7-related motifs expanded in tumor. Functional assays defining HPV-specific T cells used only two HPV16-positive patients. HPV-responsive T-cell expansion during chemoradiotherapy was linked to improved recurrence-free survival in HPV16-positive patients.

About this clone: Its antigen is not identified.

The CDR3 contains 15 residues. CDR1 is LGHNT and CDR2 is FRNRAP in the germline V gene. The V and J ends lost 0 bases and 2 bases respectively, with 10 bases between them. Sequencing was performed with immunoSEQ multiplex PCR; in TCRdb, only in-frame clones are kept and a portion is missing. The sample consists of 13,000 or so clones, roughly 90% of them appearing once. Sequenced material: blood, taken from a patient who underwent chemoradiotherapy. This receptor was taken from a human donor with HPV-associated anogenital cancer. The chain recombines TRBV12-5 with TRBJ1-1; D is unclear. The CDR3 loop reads CASGLVLPDNTEAFF. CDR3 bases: TGTGCTAGTGGTTTGGTACTCCCGGACAACACTGAAGCTTTCTTT.